This passage covers 23 T cell receptor beta chains from one sample sequenced in a study of T cells in Graves' hyperthyroidism and ophthalmopathy. RNA transcripts yielded amplified TCR beta CDR3 regions. The TCR CDR3 first-round RT-PCR relied on the HTBI primer set. TCRdb called the multiplex PCR reads again in MiXCR, with one record for every CDR3 protein. This sample carries a few hundred thousand distinct CDR3 sequences, roughly 20% of them seen once, and the ten largest clones take about 26%. Sequencing was carried out using blood. Receptor source: a man between 18 and 29 years old with Graves' hyperthyroidism.

The rearrangement joins TRBV6-5 to TRBJ1-6; D not resolved. Germline-derived CDR1 and CDR2 are MNHEY and SVGAGI. V lost 1 base to trimming and J lost 10 bases, with 11 bases between them. The CDR3 runs 14 residues. The CDR3 region is CASSYFDGVSPLHF. CDR3 coding DNA: TGTGCCAGCAGTTACTTCGACGGGGTCTCACCCCTCCACTTT.

The chain is built from TRBV28 and TRBJ1-5; D might be TRBD1 (6 bases). The V end lost 6 bases, the J end lost 0 bases, and 12 bases lay between the germline ends. Germline V gene sequence: CDR1 MDHEN, CDR2 SYDVKM. The CDR3 is 15 residues long. The CDR3 reads CASSQQGYSNQPQHF. The CDR3 coding sequence is TGTGCCAGCAGCCAACAGGGCTATAGCAATCAGCCCCAGCATTTT.

In this sample, this clonotype turned up a few times. This chain joins TRBV5-1 and TRBJ2-2, with D perhaps assigned TRBD1 or TRBD2 (5 bases each). The V gene lost 2 bases and the J gene lost 3 bases, with 14 bases spanning the gap. Germline V gene data show CDR1 as SGHRS and CDR2 as YFSETQ. CDR3 size: 16 residues. This chain's CDR3 is CASSFELGRDTGELFF. Written as DNA, the CDR3 is TGCGCCAGCAGCTTTGAGTTGGGACGGGACACCGGGGAGCTGTTTTTT.

This clonotype showed up many times. This rearrangement joins TRBV7-9 to TRBJ1-2; a weak D match, TRBD1 (5 bases). In germline, CDR1 is SEHNR, CDR2 FQNEAQ (reference sequence). The V end was cut by 1 base, the J end by 6 bases, with 15 bases between. The CDR3 runs to 15 residues. Here the CDR3 DNA reads TGTGCCAGCAGCTTAGGGGCAGGGACGGTAGATGGCTACACCTTC. Translating it yields CASSLGAGTVDGYTF.

This chain joins TRBV12-3 or TRBV12-4 and TRBJ2-7; D is tentatively TRBD1 or TRBD2 (8 bases each). Trimming shortened V by 6 bases and J by 9 bases, and 21 bases separated the two germline ends. The CDR3 totals 14 residues. The CDR3 sequence is CASSRTGPAGGQYF. CDR3 DNA sequence: TGTGCCAGCAGCCGGACAGGGCCCGCGGGAGGGCAGTACTTC.

This clonotype appeared a few times. The genes are TRBV27 and TRBJ1-6, with a tentative D call TRBD1 (5 bases). From germline, CDR1 is MNHEY and CDR2 SMNVEV (reference sequence). The CDR3 sequence is 14 residues long. The germline V and J ends were trimmed by 3 bases and 7 bases, with 10 bases remaining between them. The CDR3 bases are TGTGCCAGCAGTTTTCCGGGGGAAAATTCACCCCTCCACTTT. It codes for CASSFPGENSPLHF.

The chain recombines TRBV4-1 with TRBJ1-1; D might be TRBD1 (5 bases). In germline, CDR1 is MGHRA, CDR2 YSYEKL. The CDR3 has 19 residues. Between the trimmed V and J ends, which lost 4 bases and 1 base, there was a span of 25 bases. CDR3 coding DNA: TGCGCCAGCAGCCCCAAGAAAGGCCCCCTTCGGGGGAAGAACACTGAAGCTTTCTTT. Its translation is CASSPKKGPLRGKNTEAFF.

This rearrangement joins TRBV7-9 to TRBJ1-2; D remains ambiguous. V lost 5 bases to trimming and J lost 4 bases, with 14 bases between them. Germline V gene sequence: CDR1 SEHNR, CDR2 FQNEAQ (reference sequence). This CDR3 is built from 14 residues. CDR3 loop: CASSKDPLGYGYTF. The DNA of the CDR3 is TGTGCCAGCAGCAAGGATCCCCTGGGCTATGGCTACACCTTC.

This clonotype was recorded many times. J is TRBJ2-7 and V is TRBV4-1; 9 bases agree with TRBD1. V dropped 3 bases and J dropped 3; count of bases not matched to a gene: 6. Germline V CDR1 and CDR2: MGHRA, YSYEKL. This CDR3 comprises 15 residues. The CDR3 DNA is TGCGCCAGCAGCCACGCACAGGGGGCGAGCTACGAGCAGTACTTC. This sequence encodes CASSHAQGASYEQYF.

This clonotype appeared many times. The gene calls are TRBV7-6 and TRBJ1-1; 7 positions match TRBD1. The V gene's germline CDR1 is SGHVS and CDR2 FNYEAQ. V trimming: 4 bases; J trimming: 4 bases; junction bases outside the gene matches: 9. The CDR3 spans 15 residues. In DNA form, the CDR3 reads TGTGCCAGCAGCTCCCGACAGGGAGGTAGCACTGAAGCTTTCTTT. Translation: CASSSRQGGSTEAFF.

In its sample, this clonotype was seen many times. This chain links TRBV20-1 with TRBJ2-7; the match to TRBD1 covers 9 bases. J gave up 6 bases and V 6 bases, and 9 bases lay outside the gene matches. This CDR3 comprises 13 residues. CDR1 is DFQATT and CDR2 is SNEGSKA in the germline V gene (reference sequence). The CDR3 DNA sequence: TGCAGTGCACCGGACAGGGGAACCTTCGAGCAGTACTTC. It translates to CSAPDRGTFEQYF.

This clonotype was seen just once. This chain uses TRBV29-1 with TRBJ2-2; D ambiguous. The CDR3 contains 13 residues. CDR1 and CDR2 (germline): SQVTM, ANQGSEA. Trimming shortened V by 4 bases and J by 5 bases, and 11 bases separated the two germline ends. The CDR3 region is CSVASMGTGELFF. The CDR3 coding sequence is TGCAGCGTTGCGAGTATGGGGACCGGGGAGCTGTTTTTT.

Note on this clonotype: Being one base from a much bigger clone, this may be a read error. The chain employs TRBV10-3 and TRBJ2-2; 10 nucleotides agree with TRBD1. Looked up from germline, CDR1 is ENHRY and CDR2 is SYGVKD. The CDR3 spans 15 residues. The CDR3 reads CAISRTGGNTGEPFF. DNA of the CDR3: TGTGCCATCAGTCGGACAGGGGGGAACACCGGGGAGCCGTTTTTT.

This clonotype has ten or more counts. This CDR3 is CSAWALGGSYEQYF. In DNA form, the CDR3 reads TGCAGTGCTTGGGCCCTTGGAGGGTCCTACGAGCAGTACTTC. V usage is TRBV20-1 and J usage is TRBJ2-7; tentatively, D is TRBD2 (6 bases). The CDR3 has 14 amino acids. Germline-derived CDR1 and CDR2 are DFQATT and SNEGSKA (reference sequence). Trimming removed 5 bases at V and 1 base at J, with 15 bases between.

The V gene is TRBV2, the J gene TRBJ2-7, with TRBD1 identical over 7 bases. Trimming removed 6 bases from V and 6 bases from J; junction bases left unmatched: 8. Germline CDR1 reads SNHLY; CDR2 reads FYNNEI. This CDR3 contains 13 residues. The CDR3 sequence is CASRAGTVVEQYF. The CDR3 DNA sequence: TGTGCCAGCAGGGCCGGGACAGTTGTCGAGCAGTACTTC.

This clonotype was observed at least ten times. J is TRBJ2-2 and V is TRBV27; maybe TRBD1 (6 bases). Germline assignment: CDR1 MNHEY and CDR2 SMNVEV (reference sequence). The V end was cut by 8 bases, the J end by 1 base, with 11 bases between. The CDR3 is 14 residues long. CDR3 sequence reads: CASRGQLNTGELFF. The DNA of the CDR3 is TGTGCCAGCCGCGGACAGCTGAACACCGGGGAGCTGTTTTTT.

This clonotype appeared many times. The J gene is TRBJ1-2, the V gene TRBV28; D not resolved. Germline V CDR1 and CDR2: MDHEN, SYDVKM. Trimming took off 3 bases at V and 6 bases at J, with 17 bases between the two ends. The CDR3 runs 15 residues. CDR3 in DNA: TGTGCCAGCAGTTTCCCCCAATCCCCCGCCCATGGCTACACCTTC. Residues: CASSFPQSPAHGYTF.

This clonotype was recorded at least ten times. This chain joins TRBV7-6 and TRBJ1-2, with D unresolved. Germline CDR1 and CDR2: SGHVS and FNYEAQ. This CDR3 spans 12 amino acids. The V end was cut by 5 bases, the J end by 7 bases, with 11 bases between. CDR3 residues: CASSPNVGGYTF. Here the CDR3 DNA reads TGTGCCAGCAGCCCTAATGTTGGTGGCTACACCTTC.

This clonotype showed up many times. DNA of the CDR3: TGTGCCAGCAGGTCGCTTCCCGGAAACACCATATATTTT. As protein: CASRSLPGNTIYF. The chain has TRBV6-1 and TRBJ1-3, with D unresolved. V was cut by 6 bases and J by 4 bases, with 10 bases left in between. Germline-derived CDR1 and CDR2 are MNHNS and SASEGT. The CDR3 has 13 residues.

This sequence joins TRBV4-1 and TRBJ1-2, with D hard to call. V was shortened by 1 base and J by 4 bases, with 13 bases between the two germline ends. Germline CDR1 MGHRA, CDR2 YSYEKL. The CDR3 is made up of 15 amino acids. The CDR3 DNA reads TGCGCCAGCAGCCAAGGTTTTTCGGGCCCCTATGGCTACACCTTC. Translating gives CASSQGFSGPYGYTF.

This clonotype showed up just once. This rearrangement joins TRBV6-5 to TRBJ1-1; no clear D. This CDR3 has 14 residues. Per the germline V gene, CDR1 is MNHEY and CDR2 is SVGAGI. V was pared by 2 bases and J by 2 bases, with 9 bases between. CDR3 nucleotides: TGTGCCAGCAGTTACGGGGAAGGTAACACTGAAGCTTTCTTT. Residues: CASSYGEGNTEAFF.

The genes are TRBV11-1 and TRBJ2-2; 8 nucleotides align to TRBD1. V shed 4 bases and J 4 bases; nucleotides not matched to a gene: 8. The germline V gene has CDR1 SGHAT and CDR2 FQDESV (reference sequence). The CDR3 is 16 residues long. Here the CDR3 DNA reads TGTGCCAGCAGCTGGACCGGGACAGGAATCACCGGGGAGCTGTTTTTT. Its translation is CASSWTGTGITGELFF.

The chain carries TRBV30 and TRBJ2-5; 9 nucleotides agree with TRBD1. Germline assignment: CDR1 GTSNPN and CDR2 SVGIG (reference sequence). This CDR3 spans 17 amino acids. The V gene end was trimmed by 1 base and the J gene end by 4 bases; junction bases not matched to a gene: 13. The CDR3 sequence is CAWSAVGLQGAGETQYF. CDR3 sequence (DNA): TGTGCCTGGAGTGCGGTGGGGCTACAGGGGGCAGGAGAGACCCAGTACTTC.